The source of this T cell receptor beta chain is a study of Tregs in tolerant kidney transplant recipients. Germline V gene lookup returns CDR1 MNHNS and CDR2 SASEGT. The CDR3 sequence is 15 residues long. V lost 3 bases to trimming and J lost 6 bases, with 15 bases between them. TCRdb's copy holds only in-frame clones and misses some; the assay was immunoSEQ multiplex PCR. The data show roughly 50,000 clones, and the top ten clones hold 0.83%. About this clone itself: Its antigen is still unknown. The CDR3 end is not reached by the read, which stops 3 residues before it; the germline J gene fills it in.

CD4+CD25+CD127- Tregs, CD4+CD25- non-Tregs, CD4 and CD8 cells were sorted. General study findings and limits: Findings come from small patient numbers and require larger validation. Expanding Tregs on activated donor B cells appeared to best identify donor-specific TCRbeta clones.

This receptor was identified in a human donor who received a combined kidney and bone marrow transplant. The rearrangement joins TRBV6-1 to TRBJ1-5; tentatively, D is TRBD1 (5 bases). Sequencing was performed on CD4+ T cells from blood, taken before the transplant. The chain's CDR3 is CASSEDTGWAQPQHF. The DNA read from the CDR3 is TGTGCCAGCAGTGAGGACACCGGTTGGGCTCAGCCC.